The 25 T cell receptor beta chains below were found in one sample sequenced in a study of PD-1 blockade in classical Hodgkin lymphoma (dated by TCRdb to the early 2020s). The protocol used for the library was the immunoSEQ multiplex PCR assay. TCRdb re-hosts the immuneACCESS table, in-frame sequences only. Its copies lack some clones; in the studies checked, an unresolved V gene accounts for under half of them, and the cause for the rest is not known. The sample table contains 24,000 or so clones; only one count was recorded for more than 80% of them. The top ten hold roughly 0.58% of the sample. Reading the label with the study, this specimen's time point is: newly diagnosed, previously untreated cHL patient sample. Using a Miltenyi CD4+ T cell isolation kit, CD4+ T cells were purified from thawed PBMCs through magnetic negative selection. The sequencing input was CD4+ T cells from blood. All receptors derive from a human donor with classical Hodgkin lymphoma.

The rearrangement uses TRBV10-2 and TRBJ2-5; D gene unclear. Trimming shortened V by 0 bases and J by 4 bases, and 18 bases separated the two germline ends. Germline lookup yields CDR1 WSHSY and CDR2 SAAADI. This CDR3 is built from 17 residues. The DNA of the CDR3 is TGCGCCAGCAGTGAGTCATATCGGGCCGGAGAGCGAGAGACCCAGTACTTC. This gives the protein CASSESYRAGERETQYF.

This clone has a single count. The chain's CDR3 is CASSFSGASGDTSTDTQYF. The CDR3 DNA reads TGTGCCAGCAGCTTCTCGGGGGCTAGCGGGGATACTAGCACAGATACGCAGTATTTT. The J gene is TRBJ2-3, the V gene TRBV11-2; 9 bases line up with TRBD2. J was trimmed by 0 bases and V by 3 bases; bases with no gene match: 13. Germline loops: CDR1 SGHAT, CDR2 FQNNGV. This CDR3 is built from 19 residues. Supplemented by reference TRBV11-2 and TRBJ2-3, the full variable domain reads EAGVAQSPRYKIIEKRQSVAFWCNPISGHATLYWYQQILGQGPKLLIQFQNNGVVDDSQLPKDRFSAERLKGVDSTLKIQPAKLEDSAVYLCASSFSGASGDTSTDTQYFGPGTRLTVL.

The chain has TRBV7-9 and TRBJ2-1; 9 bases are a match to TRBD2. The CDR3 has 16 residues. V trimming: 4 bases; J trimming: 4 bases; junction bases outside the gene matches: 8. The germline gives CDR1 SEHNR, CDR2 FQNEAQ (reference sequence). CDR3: CASSSRLAANYNEQFF. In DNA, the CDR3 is TGTGCCAGCAGCTCCCGACTAGCGGCCAATTACAATGAGCAGTTCTTC. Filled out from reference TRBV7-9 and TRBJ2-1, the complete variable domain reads DTGVSQNPRHKITKRGQNVTFRCDPISEHNRLYWYRQTLGQGPEFLTYFQNEAQLEKSRLLSDRFSAERPKGSFSTLEIQRTEQGDSAMYLCASSSRLAANYNEQFFGPGTRLTVL.

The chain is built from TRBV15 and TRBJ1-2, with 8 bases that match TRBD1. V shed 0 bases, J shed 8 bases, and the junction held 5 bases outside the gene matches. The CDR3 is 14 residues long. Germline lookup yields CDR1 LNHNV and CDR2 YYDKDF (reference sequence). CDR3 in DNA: TGTGCCACCAGCAGAGATCTGACAGGGGCCGGCTACACCTTC. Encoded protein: CATSRDLTGAGYTF. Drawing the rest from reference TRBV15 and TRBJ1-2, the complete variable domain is DAMVIQNPRYQVTQFGKPVTLSCSQTLNHNVMYWYQQKSSQAPKLLFHYYDKDFNNEADTPDNFQSRRPNTSFCFLDIRSPGLGDTAMYLCATSRDLTGAGYTFGSGTRLTVV.

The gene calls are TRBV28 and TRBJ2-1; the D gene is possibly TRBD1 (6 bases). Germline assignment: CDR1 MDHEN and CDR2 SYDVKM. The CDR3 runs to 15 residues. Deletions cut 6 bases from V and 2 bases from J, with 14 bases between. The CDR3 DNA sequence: TGTGCCAGCAGCCTGCAGGGGTTTCCCTACAATGAGCAGTTCTTC. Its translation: CASSLQGFPYNEQFF.

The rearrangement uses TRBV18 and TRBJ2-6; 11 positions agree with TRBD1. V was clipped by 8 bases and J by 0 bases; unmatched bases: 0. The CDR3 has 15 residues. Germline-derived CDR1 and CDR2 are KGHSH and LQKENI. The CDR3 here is CASGTGGSGANVLTF. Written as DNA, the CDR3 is TGTGCCAGCGGGACAGGGGGCTCTGGGGCCAACGTCCTGACTTTC.

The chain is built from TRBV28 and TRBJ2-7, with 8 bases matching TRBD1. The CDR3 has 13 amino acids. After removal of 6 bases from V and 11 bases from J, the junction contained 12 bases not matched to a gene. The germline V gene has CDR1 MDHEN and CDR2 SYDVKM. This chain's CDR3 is CASSFQRTGWEYF. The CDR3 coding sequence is TGTGCCAGCAGCTTTCAACGGACAGGGTGGGAGTACTTC.

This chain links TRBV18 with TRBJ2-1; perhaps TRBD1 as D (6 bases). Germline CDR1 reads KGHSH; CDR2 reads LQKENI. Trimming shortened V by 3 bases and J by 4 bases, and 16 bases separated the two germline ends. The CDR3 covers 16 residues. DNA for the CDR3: TGTGCCAGCTCACCGATTCGGGCAGGGGAGTACAATGAGCAGTTCTTC. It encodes CASSPIRAGEYNEQFF. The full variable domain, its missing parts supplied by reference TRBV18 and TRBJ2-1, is NAGVMQNPRHLVRRRGQEARLRCSPMKGHSHVYWYRQLPEEGLKFMVYLQKENIIDESGMPKERFSAEFPKEGPSILRIQQVVRGDSAAYFCASSPIRAGEYNEQFFGPGTRLTVL.

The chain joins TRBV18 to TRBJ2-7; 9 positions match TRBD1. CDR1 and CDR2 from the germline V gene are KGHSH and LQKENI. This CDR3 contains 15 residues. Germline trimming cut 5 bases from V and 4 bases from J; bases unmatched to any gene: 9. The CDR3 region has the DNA TGTGCCAGCTCATCTCGGGGACAGGGAATTTACGAGCAGTACTTC. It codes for CASSSRGQGIYEQYF.

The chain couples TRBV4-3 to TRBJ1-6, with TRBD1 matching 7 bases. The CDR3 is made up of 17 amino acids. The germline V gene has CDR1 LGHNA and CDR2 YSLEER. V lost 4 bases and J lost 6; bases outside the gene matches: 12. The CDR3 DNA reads TGCGCCAGCAGCCGAGCAGCCGGGACAGCCTCTAATTCACCCCTCCACTTT. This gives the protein CASSRAAGTASNSPLHF.

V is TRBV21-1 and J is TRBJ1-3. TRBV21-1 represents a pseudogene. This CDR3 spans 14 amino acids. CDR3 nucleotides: TGTGCCAGCAGCAAATCCGGGGTGGGAAACACCATATATTTT. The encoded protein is CASSKSGVGNTIYF.

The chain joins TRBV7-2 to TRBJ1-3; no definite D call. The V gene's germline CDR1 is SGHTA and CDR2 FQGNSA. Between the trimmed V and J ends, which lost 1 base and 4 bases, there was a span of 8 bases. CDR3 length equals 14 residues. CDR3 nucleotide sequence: TGTGCCAGCAGCTTAGGGCTGTCGGGAAACACCATATATTTT. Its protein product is CASSLGLSGNTIYF. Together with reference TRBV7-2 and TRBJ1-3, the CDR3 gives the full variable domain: GAGVSQSPSNKVTEKGKDVELRCDPISGHTALYWYRQSLGQGLEFLIYFQGNSAPDKSGLPSDRFSAERTGGSVSTLTIQRTQQEDSAVYLCASSLGLSGNTIYFGEGSWLTVV.

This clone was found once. The DNA for the CDR3 is TGTGCCAGCAGCAAACGTGGGGGTCCCTATGGCTACACCTTC. Protein product: CASSKRGGPYGYTF. The chain has TRBV7-3 and TRBJ1-2; weak D call: TRBD1 (5 bases). The ends were cut back, 5 bases at V and 4 bases at J, with 14 bases in the middle. CDR3 length: 14 residues. Germline-derived CDR1 and CDR2 are SGHTA and FQGTGA.

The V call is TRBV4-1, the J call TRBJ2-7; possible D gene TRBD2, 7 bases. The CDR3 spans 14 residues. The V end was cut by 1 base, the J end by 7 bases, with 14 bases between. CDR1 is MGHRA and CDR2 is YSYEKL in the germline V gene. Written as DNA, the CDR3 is TGCGCCAGCAGCCAAGGTTTGCGGGGGCCTGAGCAGTACTTC. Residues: CASSQGLRGPEQYF.

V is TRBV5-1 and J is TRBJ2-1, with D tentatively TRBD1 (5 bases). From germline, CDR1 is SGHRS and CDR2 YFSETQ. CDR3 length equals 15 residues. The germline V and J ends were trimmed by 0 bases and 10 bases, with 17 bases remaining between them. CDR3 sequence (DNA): TGCGCCAGCAGCTTGGAGGGGATCCAAGGGGCCGAGCAGTTCTTC. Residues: CASSLEGIQGAEQFF.

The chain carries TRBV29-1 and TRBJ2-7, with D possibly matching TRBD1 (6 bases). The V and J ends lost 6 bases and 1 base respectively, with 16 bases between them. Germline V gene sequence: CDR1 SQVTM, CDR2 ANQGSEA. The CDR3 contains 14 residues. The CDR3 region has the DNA TGCAGCGTCGGCCTACTAGGGGGATCCTACGAGCAGTACTTC. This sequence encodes CSVGLLGGSYEQYF.

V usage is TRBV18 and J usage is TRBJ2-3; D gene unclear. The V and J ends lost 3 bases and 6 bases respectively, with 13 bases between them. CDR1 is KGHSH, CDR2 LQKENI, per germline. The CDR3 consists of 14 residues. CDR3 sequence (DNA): TGTGCCAGCTCACCTGACTTAGCCGTGGATACGCAGTATTTT. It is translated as CASSPDLAVDTQYF.

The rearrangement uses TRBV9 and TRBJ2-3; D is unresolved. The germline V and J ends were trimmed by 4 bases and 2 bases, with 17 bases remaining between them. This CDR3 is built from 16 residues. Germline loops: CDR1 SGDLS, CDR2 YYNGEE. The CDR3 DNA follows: TGTGCCAGCAGCTCTCGTCGGTCCCTCTCCACAGATACGCAGTATTTT. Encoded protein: CASSSRRSLSTDTQYF.

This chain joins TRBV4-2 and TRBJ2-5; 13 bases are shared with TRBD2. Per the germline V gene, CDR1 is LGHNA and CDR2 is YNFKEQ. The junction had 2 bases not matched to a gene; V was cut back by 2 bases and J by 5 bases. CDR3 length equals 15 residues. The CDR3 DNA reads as TGTGCCAGCAGCCAACCGACTAGCGGGGGGGAGACCCAGTACTTC. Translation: CASSQPTSGGETQYF.

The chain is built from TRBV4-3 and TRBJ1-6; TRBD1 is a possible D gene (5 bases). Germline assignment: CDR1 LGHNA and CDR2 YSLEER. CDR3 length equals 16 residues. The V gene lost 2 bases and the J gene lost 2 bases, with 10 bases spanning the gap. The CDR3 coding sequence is TGCGCCAGCAGCCAATCTGCGGGGGCCTATAATTCACCCCTCCACTTT. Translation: CASSQSAGAYNSPLHF.

The DNA of the CDR3 is TGTGCCAGCAGCTTGAGGACAGGGCCCCTCTCTGGAAACACCATATATTTT. It encodes CASSLRTGPLSGNTIYF. This sequence joins TRBV5-5 and TRBJ1-3; 8 bases fit TRBD1. V was clipped by 1 base and J by 0 bases; unmatched bases: 6. The CDR3 has 17 residues. CDR1 and CDR2 from the germline V gene are SGHKS and YYEKEE (reference sequence).

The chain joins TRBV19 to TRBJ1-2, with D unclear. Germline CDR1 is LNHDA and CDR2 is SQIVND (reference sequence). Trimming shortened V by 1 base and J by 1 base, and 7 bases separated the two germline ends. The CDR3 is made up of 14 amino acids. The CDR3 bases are TGTGCCAGTAGTATAGCCGCCAGTAACTATGGCTACACCTTC. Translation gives CASSIAASNYGYTF.

The CDR3 DNA is TGTGCCAGCAGGCCCACCGGGGGACAGGGTGATTCACCCCTCCACTTT. Its protein is CASRPTGGQGDSPLHF. The chain recombines TRBV6-4 with TRBJ1-6; 9 bases match TRBD1. CDR3 size: 16 residues. Germline values: CDR1 MRHNA, CDR2 SNTAGT. The ends lost 6 bases at V and 8 bases at J; junction bases unmatched: 11.

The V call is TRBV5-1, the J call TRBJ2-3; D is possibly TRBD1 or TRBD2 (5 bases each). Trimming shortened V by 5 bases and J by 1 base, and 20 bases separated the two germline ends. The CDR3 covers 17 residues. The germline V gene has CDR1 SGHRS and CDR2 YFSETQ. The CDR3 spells CASRFGGTGSGTDTQYF. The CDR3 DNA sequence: TGCGCCAGCAGGTTTGGGGGAACAGGCTCGGGCACAGATACGCAGTATTTT.

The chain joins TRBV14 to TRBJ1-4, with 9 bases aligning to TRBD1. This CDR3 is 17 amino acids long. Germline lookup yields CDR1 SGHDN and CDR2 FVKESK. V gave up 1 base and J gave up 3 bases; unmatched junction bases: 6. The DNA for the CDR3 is TGTGCCAGCAGCCAAGTAGTCCGGGACAGGGCTAATGAAAAACTGTTTTTT. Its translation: CASSQVVRDRANEKLFF.